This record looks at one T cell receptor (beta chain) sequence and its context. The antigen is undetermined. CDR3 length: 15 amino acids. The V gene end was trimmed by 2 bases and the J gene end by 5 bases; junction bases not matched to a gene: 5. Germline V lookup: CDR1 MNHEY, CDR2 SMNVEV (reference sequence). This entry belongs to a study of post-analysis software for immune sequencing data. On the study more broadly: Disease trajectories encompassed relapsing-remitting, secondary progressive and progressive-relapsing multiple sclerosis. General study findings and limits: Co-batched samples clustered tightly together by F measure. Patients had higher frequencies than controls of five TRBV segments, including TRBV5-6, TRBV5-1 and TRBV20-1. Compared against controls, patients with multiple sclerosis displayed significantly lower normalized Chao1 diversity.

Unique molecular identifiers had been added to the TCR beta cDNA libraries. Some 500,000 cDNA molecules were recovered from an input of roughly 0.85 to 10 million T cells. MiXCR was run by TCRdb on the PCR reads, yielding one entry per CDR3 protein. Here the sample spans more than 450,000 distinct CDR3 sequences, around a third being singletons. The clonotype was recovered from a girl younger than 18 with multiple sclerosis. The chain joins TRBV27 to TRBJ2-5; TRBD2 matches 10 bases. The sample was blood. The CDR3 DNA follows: TGTGCCAGCAGTTTAAAGCGGGGGGGCGTGGAGACCCAGTACTTC. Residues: CASSLKRGGVETQYF.